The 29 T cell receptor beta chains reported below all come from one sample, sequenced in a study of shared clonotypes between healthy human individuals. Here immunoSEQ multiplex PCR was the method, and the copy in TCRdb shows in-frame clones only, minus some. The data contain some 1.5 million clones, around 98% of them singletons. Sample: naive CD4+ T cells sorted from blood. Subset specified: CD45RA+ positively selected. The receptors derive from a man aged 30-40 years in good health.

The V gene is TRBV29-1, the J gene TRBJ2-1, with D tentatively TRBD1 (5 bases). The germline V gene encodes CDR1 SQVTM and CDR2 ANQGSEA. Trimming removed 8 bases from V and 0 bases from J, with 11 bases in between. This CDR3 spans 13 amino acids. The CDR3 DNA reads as TGCAGCCCTGACAGTGTCTCCTACAATGAGCAGTTCTTC. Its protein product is CSPDSVSYNEQFF.

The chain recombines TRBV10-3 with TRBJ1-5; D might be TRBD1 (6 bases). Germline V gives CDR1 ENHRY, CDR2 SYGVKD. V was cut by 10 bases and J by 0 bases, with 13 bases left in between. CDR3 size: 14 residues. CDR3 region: CATEQGYSNQPQHF. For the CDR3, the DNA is TGTGCCACTGAACAGGGATATAGCAATCAGCCCCAGCATTTT.

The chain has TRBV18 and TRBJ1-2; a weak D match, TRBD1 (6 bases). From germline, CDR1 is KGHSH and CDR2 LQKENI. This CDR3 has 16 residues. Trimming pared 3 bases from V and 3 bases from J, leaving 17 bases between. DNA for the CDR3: TGTGCCAGCTCACCGCAGATAGGAACAGGGCACTATGGCTACACCTTC. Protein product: CASSPQIGTGHYGYTF.

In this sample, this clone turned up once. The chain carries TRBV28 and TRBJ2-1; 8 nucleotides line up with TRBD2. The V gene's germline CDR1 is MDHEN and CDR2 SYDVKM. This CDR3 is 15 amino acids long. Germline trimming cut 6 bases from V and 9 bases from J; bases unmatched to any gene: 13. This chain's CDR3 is CASSPFSGSRGEQFF. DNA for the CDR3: TGTGCCAGCAGCCCGTTCAGCGGGAGTAGGGGTGAGCAGTTCTTC.

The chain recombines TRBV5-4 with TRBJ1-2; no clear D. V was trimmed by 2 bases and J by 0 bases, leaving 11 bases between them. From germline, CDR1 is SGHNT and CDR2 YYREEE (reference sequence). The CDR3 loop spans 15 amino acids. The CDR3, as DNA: TGTGCCAGCAGCTTATGGGCTAAGACTAACTATGGCTACACCTTC. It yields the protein CASSLWAKTNYGYTF.

The CDR3 sequence is CASSFFPGLNTEAFF. The CDR3 nucleotides read TGTGCCAGCAGTTTCTTCCCAGGGCTGAACACTGAAGCTTTCTTT. V is TRBV6-5 and J is TRBJ1-1, with D possibly matching TRBD1 (5 bases). The CDR3 runs to 15 residues. CDR1 is MNHEY, CDR2 SVGAGI, per germline. V dropped 4 bases and J dropped 0 bases, with 12 bases sitting between them.

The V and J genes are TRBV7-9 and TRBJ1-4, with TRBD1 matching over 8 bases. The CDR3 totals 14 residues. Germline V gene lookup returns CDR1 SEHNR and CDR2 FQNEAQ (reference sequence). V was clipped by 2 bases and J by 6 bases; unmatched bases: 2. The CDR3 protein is CASSLRTGHEKLFF. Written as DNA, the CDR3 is TGTGCCAGCAGCTTACGGACAGGGCATGAAAAACTGTTTTTT.

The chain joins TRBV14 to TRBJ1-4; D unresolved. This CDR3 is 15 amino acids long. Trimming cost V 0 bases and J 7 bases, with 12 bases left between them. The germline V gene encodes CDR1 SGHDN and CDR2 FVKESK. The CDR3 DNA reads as TGTGCCAGCAGCCAAGATCGGGGATTTAGTGAAAAACTGTTTTTT. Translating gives CASSQDRGFSEKLFF.

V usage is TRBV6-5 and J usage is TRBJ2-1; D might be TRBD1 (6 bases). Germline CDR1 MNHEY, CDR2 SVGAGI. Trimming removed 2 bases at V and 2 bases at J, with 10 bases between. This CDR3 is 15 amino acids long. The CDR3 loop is CASSYLGHTYNEQFF. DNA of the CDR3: TGTGCCAGCAGTTACCTGGGACATACCTACAATGAGCAGTTCTTC.

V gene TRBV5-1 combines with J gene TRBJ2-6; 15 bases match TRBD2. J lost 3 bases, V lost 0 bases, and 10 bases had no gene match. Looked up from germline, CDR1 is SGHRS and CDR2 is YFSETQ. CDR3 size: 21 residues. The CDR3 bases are TGCGCCAGCAGCTTGGGAGAGCAGGGACTAGCGGGAGGACGTGGGGCCAACGTCCTGACTTTC. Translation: CASSLGEQGLAGGRGANVLTF. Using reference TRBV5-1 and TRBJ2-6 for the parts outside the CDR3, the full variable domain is KAGVTQTPRYLIKTRGQQVTLSCSPISGHRSVSWYQQTPGQGLQFLFEYFSETQRNKGNFPGRFSGRQFSNSRSEMNVSTLELGDSALYLCASSLGEQGLAGGRGANVLTFGAGSRLTVL.

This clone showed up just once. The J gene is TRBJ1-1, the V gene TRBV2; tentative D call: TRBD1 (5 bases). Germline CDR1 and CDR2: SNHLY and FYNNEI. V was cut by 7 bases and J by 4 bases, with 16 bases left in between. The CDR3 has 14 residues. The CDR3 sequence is CASMPNRQGTEAFF. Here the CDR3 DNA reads TGTGCCAGCATGCCAAACCGCCAGGGCACTGAAGCTTTCTTT.

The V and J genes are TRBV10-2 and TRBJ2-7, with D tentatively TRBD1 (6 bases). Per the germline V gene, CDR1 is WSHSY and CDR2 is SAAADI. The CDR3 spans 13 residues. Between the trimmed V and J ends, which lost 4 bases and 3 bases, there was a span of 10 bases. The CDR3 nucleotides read TGCGCCAGCAGTGTCCACAGGGACTACGAGCAGTACTTC. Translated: CASSVHRDYEQYF.

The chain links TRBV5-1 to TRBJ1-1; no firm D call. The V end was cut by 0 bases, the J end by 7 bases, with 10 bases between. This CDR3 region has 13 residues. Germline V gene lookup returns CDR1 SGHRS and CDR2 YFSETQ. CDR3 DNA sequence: TGCGCCAGCAGCTTGGAGGCAGCTCTTGAAGCTTTCTTT. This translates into CASSLEAALEAFF.

The CDR3 is CARRRGSGNTIYF. The CDR3 DNA follows: TGTGCCAGAAGGCGGGGCTCTGGAAACACCATATATTTT. The genes are TRBV2 and TRBJ1-3; D call uncertain. V was shortened by 9 bases and J by 0 bases, with 9 bases between the two germline ends. CDR1 is SNHLY, CDR2 FYNNEI, per germline. The CDR3 runs to 13 residues.

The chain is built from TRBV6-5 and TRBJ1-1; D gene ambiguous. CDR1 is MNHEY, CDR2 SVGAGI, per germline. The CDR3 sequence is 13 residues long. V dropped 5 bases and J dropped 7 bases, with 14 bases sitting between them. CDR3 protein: CASSRLEDDEAFF. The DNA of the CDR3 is TGTGCCAGCAGTCGCCTGGAAGACGATGAAGCTTTCTTT.

CDR3 loop: CASAKGYEQYF. DNA for the CDR3: TGTGCCAGTGCGAAGGGTTACGAGCAGTACTTC. The chain has TRBV19 and TRBJ2-7, with D unresolved. The V end lost 8 bases, the J end lost 4 bases, and 9 bases lay between the germline ends. The CDR3 extends over 11 amino acids. Germline assignment: CDR1 LNHDA and CDR2 SQIVND (reference sequence).

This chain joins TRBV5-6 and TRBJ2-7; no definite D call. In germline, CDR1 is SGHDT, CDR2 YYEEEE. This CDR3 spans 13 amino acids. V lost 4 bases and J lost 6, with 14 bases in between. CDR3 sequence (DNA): TGTGCCAGCAGCGGGGAAGGCAGGTCCGAGCAGTACTTC. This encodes CASSGEGRSEQYF.

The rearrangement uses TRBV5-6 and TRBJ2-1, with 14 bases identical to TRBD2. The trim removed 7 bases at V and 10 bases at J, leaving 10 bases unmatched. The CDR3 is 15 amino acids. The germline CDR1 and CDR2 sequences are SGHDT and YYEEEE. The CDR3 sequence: CASASGTSGGYEQFF. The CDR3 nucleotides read TGTGCCAGCGCGTCCGGGACTAGCGGGGGATACGAGCAGTTCTTC. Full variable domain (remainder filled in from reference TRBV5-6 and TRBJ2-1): DAGVTQSPTHLIKTRGQQVTLRCSPKSGHDTVSWYQQALGQGPQFIFQYYEEEERQRGNFPDRFSGHQFPNYSSELNVNALLLGDSALYLCASASGTSGGYEQFFGPGTRLTVL.

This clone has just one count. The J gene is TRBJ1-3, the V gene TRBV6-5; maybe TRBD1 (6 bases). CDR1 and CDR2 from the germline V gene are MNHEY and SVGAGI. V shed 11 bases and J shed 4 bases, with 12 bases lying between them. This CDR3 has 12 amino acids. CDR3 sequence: CAVQGSGNTIYF. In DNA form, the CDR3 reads TGTGCCGTACAGGGTTCAGGAAACACCATATATTTT.

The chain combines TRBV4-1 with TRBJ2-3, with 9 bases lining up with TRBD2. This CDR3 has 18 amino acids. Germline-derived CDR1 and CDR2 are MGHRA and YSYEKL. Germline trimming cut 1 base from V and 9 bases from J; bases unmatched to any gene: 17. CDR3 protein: CASSQGGGGRAAGETQYF. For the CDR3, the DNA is TGCGCCAGCAGCCAAGGCGGGGGCGGGAGGGCGGCAGGGGAGACGCAGTATTTT.

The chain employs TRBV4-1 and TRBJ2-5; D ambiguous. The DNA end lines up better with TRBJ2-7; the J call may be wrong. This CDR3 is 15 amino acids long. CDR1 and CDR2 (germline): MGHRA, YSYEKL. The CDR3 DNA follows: TGCGCCAGCAGCCAAGAATCGCTAGAGTCCATCGAGCAGTACTTC. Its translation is CASSQESLESIEQYF.

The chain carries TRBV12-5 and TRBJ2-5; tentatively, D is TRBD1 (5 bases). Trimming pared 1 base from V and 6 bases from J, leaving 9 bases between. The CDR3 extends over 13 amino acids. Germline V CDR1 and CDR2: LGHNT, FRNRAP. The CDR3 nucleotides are TGTGCTAGTGGTTTGGATAGGGGAAAGACCCAGTACTTC. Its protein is CASGLDRGKTQYF.

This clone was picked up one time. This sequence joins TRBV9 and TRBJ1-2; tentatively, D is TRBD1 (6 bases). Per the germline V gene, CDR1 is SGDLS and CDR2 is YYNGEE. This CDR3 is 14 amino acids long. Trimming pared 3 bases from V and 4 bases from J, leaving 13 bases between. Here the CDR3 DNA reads TGTGCCAGCAGCGGATACAGGGAGGGCTATGGCTACACCTTC. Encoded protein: CASSGYREGYGYTF.

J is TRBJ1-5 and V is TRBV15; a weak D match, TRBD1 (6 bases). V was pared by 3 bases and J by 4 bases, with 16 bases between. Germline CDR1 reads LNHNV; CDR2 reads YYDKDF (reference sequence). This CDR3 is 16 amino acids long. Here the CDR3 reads CATSREGQPKNQPQHF. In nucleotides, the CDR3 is TGTGCCACCAGCAGGGAAGGACAGCCTAAAAATCAGCCCCAGCATTTT. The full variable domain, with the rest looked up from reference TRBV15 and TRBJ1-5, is DAMVIQNPRYQVTQFGKPVTLSCSQTLNHNVMYWYQQKSSQAPKLLFHYYDKDFNNEADTPDNFQSRRPNTSFCFLDIRSPGLGDTAMYLCATSREGQPKNQPQHFGDGTRLSIL.

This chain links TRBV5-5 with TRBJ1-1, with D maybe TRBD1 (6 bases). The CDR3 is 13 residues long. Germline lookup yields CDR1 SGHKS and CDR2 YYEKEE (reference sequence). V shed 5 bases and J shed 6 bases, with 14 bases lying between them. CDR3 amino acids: CASSLPDRPEAFF. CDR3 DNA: TGTGCCAGCAGTCTTCCTGACAGGCCTGAAGCTTTCTTT.

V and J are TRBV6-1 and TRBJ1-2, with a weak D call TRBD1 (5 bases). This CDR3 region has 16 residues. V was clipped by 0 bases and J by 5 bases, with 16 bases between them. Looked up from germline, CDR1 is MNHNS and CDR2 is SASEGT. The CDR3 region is CASSEALRTNRYGYTF. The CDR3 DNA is TGTGCCAGCAGTGAAGCTCTCAGGACAAATCGATATGGCTACACCTTC.

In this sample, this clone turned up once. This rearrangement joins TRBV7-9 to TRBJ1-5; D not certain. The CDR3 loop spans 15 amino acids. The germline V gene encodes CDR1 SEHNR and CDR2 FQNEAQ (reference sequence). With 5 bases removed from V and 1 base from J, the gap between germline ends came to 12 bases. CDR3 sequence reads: CASSAPEASNQPQHF. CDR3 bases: TGTGCCAGCAGCGCCCCCGAGGCCAGCAATCAGCCCCAGCATTTT.

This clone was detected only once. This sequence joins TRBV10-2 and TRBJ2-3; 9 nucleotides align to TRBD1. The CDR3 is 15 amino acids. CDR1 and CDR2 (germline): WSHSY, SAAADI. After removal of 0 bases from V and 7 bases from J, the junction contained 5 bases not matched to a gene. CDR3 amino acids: CASSESGTGLHTQYF. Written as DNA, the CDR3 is TGCGCCAGCAGTGAGTCCGGGACAGGGTTACATACGCAGTATTTT.

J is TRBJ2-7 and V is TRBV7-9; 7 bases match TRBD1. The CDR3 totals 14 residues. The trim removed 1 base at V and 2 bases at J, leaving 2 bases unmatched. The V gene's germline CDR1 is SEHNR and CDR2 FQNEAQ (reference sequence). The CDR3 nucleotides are TGTGCCAGCAGCTTAGGGGACAGTGCCTACGAGCAGTACTTC. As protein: CASSLGDSAYEQYF.